Shown below are 24 T cell receptor beta chains from a single sample sequenced in a study of regulatory T cells in long-lasting Graves disease (dated by TCRdb to the early 2020s). Library generation was performed with multiplex PCR. Sequencing used an Illumina HiSeq 4000. iRepertoire HTBI primers and Arm-PCR amplification of CDR3 regions were used to construct TCR beta libraries. TCRdb applied fastp at Q25 and MiXCR to the public reads, then kept only in-frame beta chains. Duplicate CDR3 protein sequences are folded into a single record with the most common DNA and genes. The sample table lists approximately 690,000 distinct CDR3 sequences, 30% of them with a count of one. The ten largest clonotypes hold roughly 46% of the sample. According to the study, the label for this sample's time point signals: persistent/refractory GD, antithyroid drugs over 5 years with positive TRAb. For both TCR sequencing and RNA sequencing, RNA was extracted from PBMCs in TRIzol.

Sequencing was performed on peripheral blood mononuclear cells (PBMCs), taken when the disease was refractory, from a patient treated with antithyroid drugs. The receptors originated from a female donor with Graves disease.

The rearrangement uses TRBV5-1 and TRBJ2-7, with no clear D. Germline CDR1 SGHRS, CDR2 YFSETQ. The CDR3 has 13 residues. V gave up 5 bases and J gave up 0 bases, with 9 bases separating them. The CDR3 is CASRSTISYEQYF. The CDR3 nucleotides are TGCGCCAGCAGAAGCACGATCTCCTACGAGCAGTACTTC.

The genes are TRBV7-9 and TRBJ1-2, with D perhaps TRBD1 (6 bases). Germline V gene sequence: CDR1 SEHNR, CDR2 FQNEAQ (reference sequence). V lost 3 bases, J lost 5 bases, and 25 bases lay in between. The CDR3 has 18 amino acids. The CDR3, as DNA: TGTGCCAGCAGCTTTGGCCCGGGGGTTCCCGGGACACAGTATGGCTACACCTTC. Residues: CASSFGPGVPGTQYGYTF.

The J gene is TRBJ2-5, the V gene TRBV7-6, with TRBD2 as a possible D gene (5 bases). V was shortened by 1 base and J by 1 base, with 16 bases between the two germline ends. The CDR3 totals 17 residues. CDR1 is SGHVS and CDR2 is FNYEAQ in the germline V gene. The CDR3 here is CASSLGEPYPTQETQYF. Here the CDR3 DNA reads TGTGCCAGCAGCTTAGGGGAGCCTTACCCCACCCAAGAGACCCAGTACTTC.

The chain combines TRBV7-3 with TRBJ2-1; 10 nucleotides agree with TRBD2. Germline V gene data show CDR1 as SGHTA and CDR2 as FQGTGA. The CDR3 consists of 15 residues. V shed 4 bases, J shed 4 bases, and the junction held 4 bases outside the gene matches. The chain's CDR3 is CASSSSGSRYNEQFF. CDR3 DNA sequence: TGTGCCAGCAGCTCTAGCGGGAGCCGATACAATGAGCAGTTCTTC. The full variable domain, completed using reference TRBV7-3 and TRBJ2-1, is GAGVSQTPSNKVTEKGKYVELRCDPISGHTALYWYRQSLGQGPEFLIYFQGTGAADDSGLPNDRFFAVRPEGSVSTLKIQRTERGDSAVYLCASSSSGSRYNEQFFGPGTRLTVL.

The chain is built from TRBV5-5 and TRBJ2-3, with TRBD1 identical over 8 bases. With V trimmed by 3 bases and J by 2 bases, 5 bases remained unmatched. Germline loops: CDR1 SGHKS, CDR2 YYEKEE (reference sequence). This CDR3 region has 15 residues. CDR3 DNA sequence: TGTGCCAGCAGCTCTCGGACAGGGTTCACAGATACGCAGTATTTT. Its translation is CASSSRTGFTDTQYF.

This clonotype has more than one count but fewer than ten. The rearrangement uses TRBV20-1 and TRBJ1-1, with TRBD1 matching over 10 bases. The V segment lost 2 bases and the J segment 5 bases; nucleotides outside the gene matches: 8. This CDR3 spans 15 amino acids. In germline, CDR1 is DFQATT, CDR2 SNEGSKA (reference sequence). The DNA for the CDR3 is TGCAGTGCTAGATCCCCCAGACAGGGGGCAACTGAAGCTTTCTTT. It encodes CSARSPRQGATEAFF.

This chain uses TRBV9 with TRBJ1-1, with a possible D match to TRBD1 (6 bases). This CDR3 has 14 amino acids. Germline V CDR1 and CDR2: SGDLS, YYNGEE. V lost 3 bases and J 3 bases, leaving 12 bases between the germline ends. The CDR3 loop reads CASSADRPDTEAFF. The CDR3 DNA follows: TGTGCCAGCAGCGCCGACAGGCCGGACACTGAAGCTTTCTTT.

This clonotype was seen repeatedly, ten times or more. The genes are TRBV15 and TRBJ2-5, with 10 bases fitting TRBD2. The CDR3 covers 16 residues. Germline CDR1 LNHNV, CDR2 YYDKDF (reference sequence). Losses at the gene ends were 4 bases for V and 3 bases for J; bases not matched to a gene: 8. CDR3 region: CATSTGLAEIKETQYF. The CDR3 DNA follows: TGTGCCACCAGCACTGGACTAGCGGAAATAAAAGAGACCCAGTACTTC.

This clonotype has at least ten counts. The chain recombines TRBV2 with TRBJ1-6; D not certain. The V end was cut by 6 bases, the J end by 5 bases, with 11 bases between. Germline CDR1 and CDR2: SNHLY and FYNNEI. The CDR3 spans 14 residues. The CDR3 region is CASRAGGNNSPLHF. The DNA of the CDR3 is TGTGCCAGCAGGGCAGGAGGGAATAATTCACCCCTCCACTTT.

CDR3 residues: CAWSVLTATQETQYF. As DNA, the CDR3 is TGTGCCTGGAGTGTACTTACGGCCACCCAAGAGACCCAGTACTTC. The chain joins TRBV30 to TRBJ2-5; D remains ambiguous. The CDR3 is made up of 15 amino acids. Trimming took off 0 bases at V and 1 base at J, with 12 bases between the two ends. Per germline, CDR1 GTSNPN and CDR2 SVGIG (reference sequence).

This clonotype was seen a handful of times. The J gene is TRBJ2-1, the V gene TRBV29-1; possibly TRBD1 for D (5 bases). The assigned J gene may be wrong: the sequence end matches TRBJ2-5 better. Germline lookup yields CDR1 SQVTM and CDR2 ANQGSEA. The CDR3 spans 12 residues. Here the CDR3 DNA reads TGCAGCGGTATCACAGGTCAAGAGACCCAGTACTTC. Amino acid sequence: CSGITGQETQYF.

This clonotype was observed many times. The chain recombines TRBV15 with TRBJ1-2; 7 bases map to TRBD1. Germline V lookup: CDR1 LNHNV, CDR2 YYDKDF (reference sequence). The trim removed 2 bases at V and 6 bases at J, leaving 6 bases unmatched. This CDR3 spans 14 amino acids. CDR3 in DNA: TGTGCCACCAGCAGACTTAAGGGGGCGAATGGCTACACCTTC. This codes for CATSRLKGANGYTF. The full variable domain, completed using reference TRBV15 and TRBJ1-2, is DAMVIQNPRYQVTQFGKPVTLSCSQTLNHNVMYWYQQKSSQAPKLLFHYYDKDFNNEADTPDNFQSRRPNTSFCFLDIRSPGLGDTAMYLCATSRLKGANGYTFGSGTRLTVV.

This clonotype was detected only a few times. The V call is TRBV27, the J call TRBJ1-1; possibly TRBD1 for D (5 bases). This CDR3 is 14 amino acids long. Germline V gene sequence: CDR1 MNHEY, CDR2 SMNVEV (reference sequence). V was clipped by 8 bases and J by 4 bases, with 17 bases between them. Written as DNA, the CDR3 is TGTGCCAGCGGGGCCGGGAGCAAGGTCACTGAAGCTTTCTTT. Amino acids: CASGAGSKVTEAFF.

This chain uses TRBV20-1 with TRBJ1-6, with D maybe TRBD1 (6 bases). Germline V lookup: CDR1 DFQATT, CDR2 SNEGSKA (reference sequence). Deletions cut 0 bases from V and 0 bases from J, with 18 bases between. The CDR3 is made up of 19 amino acids. The CDR3 sequence: CSARDPIQGPSSYNSPLHF. CDR3 sequence (DNA): TGCAGTGCTAGAGATCCCATACAGGGCCCGAGCTCCTATAATTCACCCCTCCACTTT.

This clonotype has a count of ten or more. The chain combines TRBV7-2 with TRBJ1-2; D uncertain. Germline loops: CDR1 SGHTA, CDR2 FQGNSA. V shed 1 base and J shed 6 bases, with 15 bases lying between them. This CDR3 is built from 15 residues. CDR3 nucleotides: TGTGCCAGCAGCTTAGATTCAGGAACGTCTGATGGCTACACCTTC. Translation: CASSLDSGTSDGYTF.

The chain joins TRBV12-3 or TRBV12-4 to TRBJ1-1; no clear D. V was trimmed by 5 bases and J by 6 bases, leaving 19 bases between them. The CDR3 covers 15 residues. The CDR3 bases are TGTGCCAGCAGTCCTGGGCCCTGGTCCACTCCTGAAGCTTTCTTT. Translated: CASSPGPWSTPEAFF.

This chain connects TRBV20-1 to TRBJ1-2; TRBD1 agrees at 10 bases. The CDR3 contains 12 residues. CDR1 is DFQATT and CDR2 is SNEGSKA in the germline V gene (reference sequence). Trimming cost V 7 bases and J 5 bases; bases outside gene matches: 4. CDR3 protein: CSVRTGGYGYTF. The CDR3 region has the DNA TGCAGTGTTAGGACAGGGGGGTATGGCTACACCTTC.

The chain has TRBV7-9 and TRBJ1-5, with D maybe TRBD1 (6 bases). V lost 2 bases and J 4 bases, leaving 9 bases between the germline ends. The CDR3 has 14 residues. CDR1 SEHNR and CDR2 FQNEAQ come from the germline V gene (reference sequence). The CDR3 DNA reads as TGTGCCAGCAGCTTAATGGACAGTAATCAGCCCCAGCATTTT. Its protein is CASSLMDSNQPQHF. Full variable domain (remainder filled in from reference TRBV7-9 and TRBJ1-5): DTGVSQNPRHKITKRGQNVTFRCDPISEHNRLYWYRQTLGQGPEFLTYFQNEAQLEKSRLLSDRFSAERPKGSFSTLEIQRTEQGDSAMYLCASSLMDSNQPQHFGDGTRLSIL.

This clonotype has at least ten counts. The V gene is TRBV27, the J gene TRBJ1-1; D gene ambiguous. Germline CDR1 reads MNHEY; CDR2 reads SMNVEV (reference sequence). V dropped 5 bases and J dropped 4 bases, with 14 bases sitting between them. The CDR3 consists of 14 residues. The DNA of the CDR3 is TGTGCCAGCAGTGTCAGCGCAACACTCACTGAAGCTTTCTTT. It is translated as CASSVSATLTEAFF.

This clonotype was recorded a few times. The J gene is TRBJ2-7, the V gene TRBV12-3 or TRBV12-4; 9 positions agree with TRBD2. J lost 0 bases, V lost 1 base, and 7 bases had no gene match. The CDR3 totals 17 residues. In DNA, the CDR3 is TGTGCCAGCAGTTTAGGGCTAGCGGGATGGAGCTCCTACGAGCAGTACTTC. As protein: CASSLGLAGWSSYEQYF.

The table lists this clonotype with a few counts. The chain is built from TRBV2 and TRBJ1-4; D is ambiguous. V shed 7 bases and J shed 0 bases, with 9 bases lying between them. The CDR3 is 14 amino acids. Germline V gives CDR1 SNHLY, CDR2 FYNNEI. CDR3 nucleotide sequence: TGTGCCAGCATGAGGAGTGCAACTAATGAAAAACTGTTTTTT. Its translation is CASMRSATNEKLFF.

This rearrangement joins TRBV19 to TRBJ2-7; the D call may be TRBD1 or TRBD2 (5 bases each). The germline gives CDR1 LNHDA, CDR2 SQIVND (reference sequence). The CDR3 runs 14 residues. Trimming stripped 0 bases from V and 4 bases from J, with 10 bases between. The CDR3 region is CASSIEGEGYEQYF. The CDR3 coding sequence is TGTGCCAGTAGTATAGAGGGAGAGGGGTACGAGCAGTACTTC.

This sequence joins TRBV10-1 and TRBJ1-4; no clear D. Trimming pared 2 bases from V and 8 bases from J, leaving 18 bases between. Germline assignment: CDR1 WNHNN and CDR2 SYGVQD (reference sequence). The CDR3 has 16 amino acids. As DNA, the CDR3 is TGCGCCAGCAGTGAGAAGCGCGGGCGGCCTAGCGAAAAACTGTTTTTT. Amino acid sequence: CASSEKRGRPSEKLFF.

The gene calls are TRBV7-6 and TRBJ1-1, with no clear D. The V gene lost 5 bases and the J gene lost 3 bases, with 13 bases spanning the gap. In germline, CDR1 is SGHVS, CDR2 FNYEAQ. CDR3 size: 14 residues. CDR3 region: CASSPASGDTEAFF. The CDR3, as DNA: TGTGCCAGCAGCCCGGCCAGCGGGGACACTGAAGCTTTCTTT.